These 14 T cell receptor beta chains came from one sample sequenced in a study of blood T cell repertoires in COVID-19. Data came from immunoSEQ multiplex PCR; TCRdb stores just in-frame clones and leaves some out. This sample has approximately 160,000 clones, with roughly 86% found just once. Specimen: peripheral blood. The receptors were gathered from a man between 50 and 59 years old with active or convalescent COVID-19.

The DNA for the CDR3 is TGCGCCAGCAGTGAGCCTCCGGGACTAGCGGGAGGGGTGATAGAGACCCAGTACTTC. Translated, it gives CASSEPPGLAGGVIETQYF. The chain links TRBV10-2 to TRBJ2-5, with 16 bases fitting TRBD2. The V and J ends lost 2 bases and 4 bases, in that order; junction bases with no gene match: 10. The CDR3 is made up of 19 amino acids. Per the germline V gene, CDR1 is WSHSY and CDR2 is SAAADI.

The V gene is TRBV30, the J gene TRBJ1-2; 10 positions agree with TRBD1. Germline values: CDR1 GTSNPN, CDR2 SVGIG (reference sequence). There are 13 residues in the CDR3. Germline trimming cut 3 bases from V and 5 bases from J; bases unmatched to any gene: 3. The CDR3 protein is CAWRTGGVYGYTF. The CDR3 region has the DNA TGTGCCTGGAGGACAGGGGGCGTTTATGGCTACACCTTC.

The V call is TRBV18, the J call TRBJ2-1, with TRBD1 matching 9 bases. The germline V gene has CDR1 KGHSH and CDR2 LQKENI. The CDR3 length is 15 residues. V shed 3 bases and J 4 bases; nucleotides not matched to a gene: 4. The CDR3 region is CASSPDRGGYNEQFF. CDR3 DNA: TGTGCCAGCTCACCCGACAGGGGGGGTTACAATGAGCAGTTCTTC.

The rearrangement joins TRBV7-3 to TRBJ1-2; tentative D call: TRBD1 (5 bases). Germline CDR1 is SGHTA and CDR2 is FQGTGA. V shed 4 bases and J shed 8 bases, with 8 bases lying between them. The CDR3 is made up of 11 amino acids. CDR3 sequence: CASSSGYGYTF. CDR3 nucleotides: TGTGCCAGCAGCTCAGGGTACGGCTACACCTTC.

The V and J genes are TRBV3-1 (or the pseudogene TRBV3-2) and TRBJ2-5; 12 positions agree with TRBD2. The CDR3 sequence is 16 residues long. J lost 2 bases, V lost 5 bases, and 6 bases had no gene match. The germline CDR1 and CDR2 sequences are LGHDT and YNNKEL (reference sequence). CDR3 DNA sequence: TGTGCCAGCAGCGAAATACTAGCGGGGGGACAAGAGACCCAGTACTTC. It codes for CASSEILAGGQETQYF.

V and J are TRBV4-2 and TRBJ2-1; 11 bases agree with TRBD2. The CDR3 has 16 amino acids. Trimming took 3 bases from V and 8 from J; bases not matched to a gene: 9. The germline V gene has CDR1 LGHNA and CDR2 YNFKEQ. CDR3 protein: CASSQLTSGSRYEQFF. CDR3 nucleotides: TGTGCCAGCAGCCAGCTTACTAGCGGGAGCAGGTATGAGCAGTTCTTC.

As for this clone: Different DNA sequences within this sample yield the same CDR3. This chain connects TRBV7-3 to TRBJ1-1; D perhaps matches TRBD1 (5 bases). V lost 5 bases and J lost 1, with 8 bases in between. CDR3 length equals 13 residues. Germline assignment: CDR1 SGHTA and CDR2 FQGTGA. The CDR3 reads CASSTGQNTEAFF. The CDR3 DNA follows: TGTGCCAGCAGCACCGGACAGAACACTGAAGCTTTCTTT.

This chain connects TRBV6-5 to TRBJ1-1; D may be TRBD1 (6 bases). Germline assignment: CDR1 MNHEY and CDR2 SVGAGI. CDR3 length equals 14 residues. Trimming took 6 bases from V and 0 from J, leaving 11 bases between them. The CDR3: CASRSQGMNTEAFF. CDR3 in DNA: TGTGCCAGCAGGTCCCAGGGGATGAACACTGAAGCTTTCTTT.

V is TRBV3-1 (or the pseudogene TRBV3-2) and J is TRBJ1-1, with 8 nucleotides matching TRBD1. The junction had 12 bases not matched to a gene; V was cut back by 0 bases and J by 0 bases. The CDR3 runs 19 residues. In germline, CDR1 is LGHDT, CDR2 YNNKEL (reference sequence). The chain's CDR3 is CASSQDPSGQGIMNTEAFF. The DNA of the CDR3 is TGTGCCAGCAGCCAAGATCCCTCCGGACAGGGAATCATGAACACTGAAGCTTTCTTT.

This rearrangement joins TRBV19 to TRBJ1-4, with D possibly being TRBD1 (5 bases). Germline V lookup: CDR1 LNHDA, CDR2 SQIVND (reference sequence). Between the trimmed V and J ends, which lost 5 bases and 4 bases, there was a span of 17 bases. The CDR3 is made up of 16 amino acids. The CDR3 reads CASSSMGGRLNEKLFF. CDR3 coding DNA: TGTGCCAGTAGTTCCATGGGGGGGAGACTTAATGAAAAACTGTTTTTT.

This sequence joins TRBV24-1 and TRBJ2-5; D might be TRBD2 (6 bases). The V gene lost 4 bases and the J gene lost 5 bases, with 16 bases spanning the gap. CDR3 size: 15 residues. Germline CDR1 is KGHDR and CDR2 is SFDVKD. CDR3 nucleotide sequence: TGTGCCACCAGTGAAGGACTTCTTGGGGGGGAGACCCAGTACTTC. It codes for CATSEGLLGGETQYF.

The V call is TRBV14, the J call TRBJ1-6; D remains ambiguous. Per germline, CDR1 SGHDN and CDR2 FVKESK. Trimming pared 4 bases from V and 10 bases from J, leaving 14 bases between. The CDR3 spans 14 residues. The CDR3 loop reads CASSPLPGGSPLHF. CDR3 nucleotide sequence: TGTGCCAGCAGCCCCCTGCCAGGTGGCTCACCCCTCCACTTT.

DNA for the CDR3: TGTGCCAGCAGCTTTGGGGGGAGCTCTGGAAACACCATATATTTT. Translation: CASSFGGSSGNTIYF. The rearrangement links TRBV7-9 to TRBJ1-3, with D possibly TRBD1 on 5 matching bases. V was cut by 3 bases and J by 0 bases, with 9 bases left in between. Germline V lookup: CDR1 SEHNR, CDR2 FQNEAQ (reference sequence). The CDR3 loop spans 15 amino acids.

V is TRBV11-2 and J is TRBJ2-7; TRBD2 matches 13 bases. This CDR3 comprises 16 residues. V gave up 5 bases and J gave up 4 bases; unmatched junction bases: 8. CDR1 is SGHAT, CDR2 FQNNGV, per germline. CDR3 residues: CASSPGGLAGIYEQYF. In nucleotides, the CDR3 is TGTGCCAGCAGCCCCGGGGGACTAGCGGGAATATACGAGCAGTACTTC.